These 17 T cell receptor beta chains share one sample of origin, sequenced in a study of cytomegalovirus exposure and HLA in healthy donors. The PCR had 60 Vbeta and 13 Jbeta primers. Libraries were prepared by immunoSEQ multiplex PCR; TCRdb keeps only in-frame clonotypes and omits some of them. This table holds some 75,000 clones. Material for sequencing was PBMCs. The source of these receptors is a boy aged 10-17 years in good health and CMV-seronegative.

Here the CDR3 DNA reads TGTGCCAGCAGGGGGACAGGGGTGGTCCGTGCGGCGCAGTGGGGCTACACCTTC. Amino acid sequence: CASRGTGVVRAAQWGYTF. This sequence joins TRBV2 and TRBJ1-2; 10 bases map to TRBD1. The CDR3 loop spans 18 amino acids. After removal of 6 bases from V and 8 bases from J, the junction contained 21 bases not matched to a gene. Germline CDR1 reads SNHLY; CDR2 reads FYNNEI.

The genes are TRBV10-3 and TRBJ2-5; D may be TRBD1 (6 bases). The CDR3 covers 16 residues. Germline V gene data show CDR1 as ENHRY and CDR2 as SYGVKD. V lost 0 bases and J 1 base, leaving 12 bases between the germline ends. The CDR3 reads CAISESSGRGQETQYF. CDR3 DNA: TGTGCCATCAGTGAGTCTAGTGGCAGGGGCCAAGAGACCCAGTACTTC.

As to this clone: An end of the junction does not agree with germline; a read error may underlie this. The chain combines TRBV29-1 with TRBJ1-6, with D unresolved. Germline CDR1 reads SQVTM; CDR2 reads ANQGSEA. This CDR3 comprises 13 residues. The CDR3: CSTQETLNSPLHF. DNA of the CDR3: TGCAGCACTCAGGAAACTTTAAATTCACCCCTACACTTT. The entire variable domain, with the rest obtained from reference TRBV29-1 and TRBJ1-6, is as follows: SAVISQKPSRDICQRGTSLTIQCQVDSQVTMMFWYRQQPGQSLTLIATANQGSEATYESGFVIDKFPISRPNLTFSTLTVSNMSPEDSSIYLCSTQETLNSPLHFGNGTRLTVT.

The genes are TRBV30 and TRBJ2-5, with D uncertain. TRBJ2-7 matches the DNA end more closely, so the J call is doubtful. Germline-derived CDR1 and CDR2 are GTSNPN and SVGIG (reference sequence). This CDR3 has 15 amino acids. The CDR3 DNA sequence: TGTGCCTGGACTCCCCCGGGTCCCTCCGTCCACGAGCAGTACTTC. As protein: CAWTPPGPSVHEQYF.

This chain links TRBV11-3 with TRBJ2-7; 8 bases agree with TRBD2. There are 16 residues in the CDR3. Per germline, CDR1 SGHNT and CDR2 YENEEA. V lost 3 bases to trimming and J lost 2 bases; unmatched junction nucleotides: 9. The CDR3 spells CASSLGVSGGTYEQYF. As DNA, the CDR3 is TGTGCCAGCAGCTTGGGTGTCAGCGGGGGAACCTACGAGCAGTACTTC. The whole variable domain, remainder taken from reference TRBV11-3 and TRBJ2-7, is EAGVVQSPRYKIIEKKQPVAFWCNPISGHNTLYWYLQNLGQGPELLIRYENEEAVDDSQLPKDRFSAERLKGVDSTLKIQPAELGDSAVYLCASSLGVSGGTYEQYFGPGTRLTVT.

This chain links TRBV4-3 with TRBJ2-7, with 11 bases aligning to TRBD1. V trimming: 3 bases; J trimming: 3 bases; junction bases outside the gene matches: 7. CDR1 LGHNA and CDR2 YSLEER come from the germline V gene. The length of the CDR3 is 16 residues. CDR3 amino acids: CASSQGSGTGGYEQYF. The CDR3 DNA sequence: TGCGCCAGCAGCCAGGGCTCCGGGACAGGGGGCTACGAGCAGTACTTC.

This sequence joins TRBV13 and TRBJ1-1; 9 bases match TRBD1. Germline V gene data show CDR1 as PRHDT and CDR2 as FYEKMQ (reference sequence). The CDR3 is made up of 16 amino acids. V shed 5 bases and J 5 bases; nucleotides not matched to a gene: 12. CDR3 region: CASSAYPGQGGTEAFF. For the CDR3, the DNA is TGTGCCAGCAGCGCCTACCCGGGACAGGGCGGAACTGAAGCTTTCTTT.

V and J are TRBV6-6 and TRBJ2-7; D might be TRBD1 (7 bases). CDR1 and CDR2 (germline): MNHNY, SVGAGI (reference sequence). This CDR3 comprises 13 residues. Trimming pared 6 bases from V and 2 bases from J, leaving 11 bases between. The CDR3 DNA is TGTGCCAGCAGGCGGGACAGTACCTACGAGCAGTACTTC. Translated, it gives CASRRDSTYEQYF.

The chain has TRBV30 and TRBJ1-1; the D gene is possibly TRBD1 (5 bases). The CDR3 has 14 residues. CDR1 and CDR2 from the germline V gene are GTSNPN and SVGIG (reference sequence). Trimming removed 2 bases at V and 6 bases at J, with 16 bases between. The CDR3 loop reads CAWSRRQSLAEAFF. CDR3 in DNA: TGTGCCTGGAGTCGAAGACAGTCGCTAGCTGAAGCTTTCTTT.

This chain joins TRBV6-1 and TRBJ1-1; D gene ambiguous. The V end was cut by 2 bases, the J end by 10 bases, with 26 bases between. The CDR3 runs to 17 residues. CDR1 MNHNS and CDR2 SASEGT come from the germline V gene. The CDR3 coding sequence is TGTGCCAGCAGTGAATTTTCATCCCTAGAGGTACCGCCGGGAGCTTTCTTT. This translates into CASSEFSSLEVPPGAFF.

The chain uses TRBV4-1 and TRBJ2-1; 8 positions match TRBD1. The germline CDR1 and CDR2 sequences are MGHRA and YSYEKL. The CDR3 has 15 residues. The V gene end was trimmed by 2 bases and the J gene end by 4 bases; junction bases not matched to a gene: 4. The CDR3 coding sequence is TGCGCCAGCAGCCAACCCGGGACAGGATACAATGAGCAGTTCTTC. Translated, it gives CASSQPGTGYNEQFF.

This chain links TRBV4-1 with TRBJ2-1, with 12 bases identical to TRBD2. The CDR3 totals 17 residues. CDR1 is MGHRA, CDR2 YSYEKL, per germline. After removal of 0 bases from V and 4 bases from J, the junction contained 4 bases not matched to a gene. The CDR3 coding sequence is TGCGCCAGCAGCCAAGAGAAAGGACTAGCGGGATACAATGAGCAGTTCTTC. Translation gives CASSQEKGLAGYNEQFF.

The chain combines TRBV5-1 with TRBJ2-3; TRBD2 is a possible D gene (8 bases). V was pared by 7 bases and J by 2 bases, with 20 bases between. This CDR3 contains 16 residues. Germline loops: CDR1 SGHRS, CDR2 YFSETQ. For the CDR3, the DNA is TGCGCCAGCCACAGGGGTAGCGGGGATGTCACAGATACGCAGTATTTT. As protein: CASHRGSGDVTDTQYF.

This chain links TRBV27 with TRBJ1-2; tentatively, D is TRBD1 (5 bases). Trimming cost V 2 bases and J 6 bases, with 10 bases left between them. This CDR3 region has 13 residues. Germline CDR1 MNHEY, CDR2 SMNVEV (reference sequence). CDR3 sequence reads: CASSLRRGDGYTF. DNA of the CDR3: TGTGCCAGCAGTTTAAGGAGGGGCGATGGCTACACCTTC.

J is TRBJ1-1 and V is TRBV4-1, with D possibly being TRBD1 (6 bases). Germline values: CDR1 MGHRA, CDR2 YSYEKL. Trimming shortened V by 0 bases and J by 7 bases, and 12 bases separated the two germline ends. The length of the CDR3 is 14 residues. CDR3 loop: CASSQEAGAGEAFF. Written as DNA, the CDR3 is TGCGCCAGCAGCCAAGAAGCAGGGGCGGGTGAAGCTTTCTTT.

The chain is built from TRBV15 and TRBJ2-1; D might be TRBD2 (5 bases). The CDR3 contains 13 residues. Trimming stripped 5 bases from V and 9 bases from J, with 14 bases between. Per germline, CDR1 LNHNV and CDR2 YYDKDF (reference sequence). CDR3 in DNA: TGTGCCACCAGCGATGGAGGTCGGGGTGAGCAGTTCTTC. It specifies CATSDGGRGEQFF.

The chain couples TRBV4-1 to TRBJ1-2; a weak D match, TRBD1 (6 bases). Germline CDR1 reads MGHRA; CDR2 reads YSYEKL. CDR3 length: 14 residues. V was trimmed by 4 bases and J by 8 bases, leaving 17 bases between them. The CDR3 here is CASSRNRDVDGYTF. The CDR3 DNA follows: TGCGCCAGCAGCCGGAACAGGGATGTAGACGGCTACACCTTC.